This T cell receptor (beta chain) was documented in a study of blood T cell repertoires in COVID-19. As for the study in general: COVID-19 samples from acute and convalescent phases originated in the United States, Italy and Spain. Sources were T cells, B-cell-depleted T cells, or PBMCs; the material itself was cDNA or gDNA.

Trimming cost V 10 bases and J 9 bases; bases outside gene matches: 13. Germline loops: CDR1 ENHRY, CDR2 SYGVKD. CDR3 length: 14 amino acids. As handled by the study authors: Amplification from reference gene primers served as the basis for estimated nucleated cell counts. Assay used: immunoSEQ multiplex PCR; TCRdb lists only in-frame clones, some missing. That table gives V, J and clone size, and the DNA gave D and trimming. Of approximately 500,000 clones listed, 70% to 90% are singletons. V is TRBV10-3 and J is TRBJ2-1; the match to TRBD2 covers 9 bases. This receptor was taken from a human donor in a cohort sampled during active COVID-19. The sequencing input was peripheral blood. Here the CDR3 reads CATETGTSYGEQFF. CDR3 bases: TGTGCCACAGAGACCGGGACTAGCTATGGTGAGCAGTTCTTC.